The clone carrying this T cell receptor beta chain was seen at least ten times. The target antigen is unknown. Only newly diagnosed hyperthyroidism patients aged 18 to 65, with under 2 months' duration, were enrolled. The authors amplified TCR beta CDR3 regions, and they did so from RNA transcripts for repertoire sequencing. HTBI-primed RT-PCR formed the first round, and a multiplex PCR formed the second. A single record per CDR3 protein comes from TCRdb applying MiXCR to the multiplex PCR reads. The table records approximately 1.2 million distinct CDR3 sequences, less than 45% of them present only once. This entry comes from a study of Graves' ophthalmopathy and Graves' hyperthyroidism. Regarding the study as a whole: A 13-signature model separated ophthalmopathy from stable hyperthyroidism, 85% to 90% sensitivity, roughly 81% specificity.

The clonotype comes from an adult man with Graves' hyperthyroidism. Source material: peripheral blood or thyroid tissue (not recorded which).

The DNA for the CDR3 is TGTGCCATCAGTGAGTCTAGGGAGGGGGGGCAGCCCCAGCATTTT. This encodes CAISESREGGQPQHF. The chain joins TRBV10-3 to TRBJ1-5; TRBD1 is a possible D gene (6 bases). The CDR3 spans 15 residues. Germline V lookup: CDR1 ENHRY, CDR2 SYGVKD. V lost 0 bases and J lost 7, with 13 bases in between.